The 20 T cell receptor beta chains listed next were all sequenced from one sample in a study of OX40 agonist ivuxolimab in advanced cancers. Profiling relied on immunoSEQ multiplex PCR, and the TCRdb table lists in-frame clones only, not all of them. The data contain 51,000 or so clones, 79% of them seen just once; the ten biggest clones take up approximately 2%. Source: CD4+ or CD8+ T cells sorted from blood, taken in a trial of the OX40 agonist ivuxolimab. The receptors were sampled from an adult with an advanced solid tumor such as melanoma, head and neck, liver or kidney cancer.

The V call is TRBV15, the J call TRBJ2-5, with D possibly being TRBD2 (5 bases). The CDR3 covers 15 residues. V was trimmed by 0 bases and J by 5 bases, leaving 13 bases between them. Germline assignment: CDR1 LNHNV and CDR2 YYDKDF (reference sequence). CDR3 loop: CATSRDLEVTETQYF. For the CDR3, the DNA is TGTGCCACCAGCAGAGATCTGGAGGTTACCGAGACCCAGTACTTC.

This clone was counted between two and nine times. The chain uses TRBV2 and TRBJ2-1; 10 bases line up with TRBD2. V gave up 6 bases and J gave up 7 bases; unmatched junction bases: 9. Germline loops: CDR1 SNHLY, CDR2 FYNNEI. The CDR3 is 15 residues long. CDR3 loop: CASRVSGRAYNEQFF. The CDR3 DNA reads as TGTGCCAGCAGAGTAAGCGGGAGGGCGTATAATGAGCAGTTCTTC. Variable domain in full (rest from reference TRBV2 and TRBJ2-1): EPEVTQTPSHQVTQMGQEVILRCVPISNHLYFYWYRQILGQKVEFLVSFYNNEISEKSEIFDDQFSVERPDGSNFTLKIRSTKLEDSAMYFCASRVSGRAYNEQFFGPGTRLTVL.

This clone has more than one count but fewer than ten. V and J are TRBV13 and TRBJ2-4; TRBD2 might be the D (7 bases). The germline V and J ends were trimmed by 4 bases and 5 bases, with 12 bases remaining between them. Per germline, CDR1 PRHDT and CDR2 FYEKMQ (reference sequence). The CDR3 extends over 14 amino acids. Written as DNA, the CDR3 is TGTGCCAGCAGCTCCGGGGGGCGGGAAAACATTCAGTACTTC. Its protein product is CASSSGGRENIQYF.

The rearrangement uses TRBV4-3 and TRBJ2-5, with 7 positions matching TRBD1. V lost 4 bases to trimming and J lost 5 bases; unmatched junction nucleotides: 7. Germline V gene sequence: CDR1 LGHNA, CDR2 YSLEER. The CDR3 loop spans 14 amino acids. The CDR3 loop is CASSPRQGQETQYF. The CDR3 DNA is TGCGCCAGCAGCCCCCGACAGGGTCAGGAGACCCAGTACTTC.

This clone was counted once. The chain joins TRBV5-1 to TRBJ2-2, with D maybe TRBD1 (7 bases). The CDR3 contains 16 residues. Trimming cost V 1 base and J 0 bases, with 10 bases left between them. CDR1 and CDR2 from the germline V gene are SGHRS and YFSETQ. The CDR3 sequence: CASSLTGEANTGELFF. The CDR3 DNA follows: TGCGCCAGCAGCTTGACAGGGGAGGCGAACACCGGGGAGCTGTTTTTT.

J is TRBJ1-4 and V is TRBV7-9; tentatively, D is TRBD1 (5 bases). The CDR3 is 14 amino acids. V dropped 1 base and J dropped 8 bases, with 11 bases sitting between them. Germline loops: CDR1 SEHNR, CDR2 FQNEAQ (reference sequence). The CDR3 sequence is CASSLGQGFEKLFF. CDR3 nucleotide sequence: TGTGCCAGCAGCTTAGGGCAGGGCTTCGAAAAACTGTTTTTT.

The chain employs TRBV19 and TRBJ2-2, with D perhaps given as TRBD1 or TRBD2 (5 bases each). The V and J ends lost 4 bases and 4 bases respectively, with 7 bases between them. The CDR3 covers 13 residues. Germline-derived CDR1 and CDR2 are LNHDA and SQIVND (reference sequence). This chain's CDR3 is CASSTGATGELFF. The CDR3 nucleotides are TGTGCCAGTAGTACCGGGGCCACCGGGGAGCTGTTTTTT.

This rearrangement joins TRBV6-5 to TRBJ1-1; TRBD1 matches 8 bases. The ends lost 4 bases at V and 6 bases at J; junction bases unmatched: 7. Germline CDR1 reads MNHEY; CDR2 reads SVGAGI. The CDR3 sequence is 14 residues long. The CDR3 protein is CASSSQGAGAEAFF. For the CDR3, the DNA is TGTGCCAGCAGTTCTCAGGGGGCCGGGGCTGAAGCTTTCTTT.

The rearrangement joins TRBV6-6 to TRBJ1-1; unclear D gene. Trimming left V 2 bases short and J 2 bases short, with 9 bases between. The CDR3 runs 14 residues. CDR1 and CDR2 (germline): MNHNY, SVGAGI (reference sequence). DNA of the CDR3: TGTGCCAGCAGTTACGGGTCAGTAAACACTGAAGCTTTCTTT. It encodes CASSYGSVNTEAFF.

The chain couples TRBV27 to TRBJ1-1; D unresolved. Germline loops: CDR1 MNHEY, CDR2 SMNVEV (reference sequence). V was trimmed by 3 bases and J by 7 bases, leaving 12 bases between them. This CDR3 has 13 amino acids. CDR3 protein: CASSLVRSSEAFF. CDR3 DNA sequence: TGTGCCAGCAGTTTGGTCCGTTCAAGTGAAGCTTTCTTT.

The V call is TRBV5-1, the J call TRBJ1-1, with D maybe TRBD1 (5 bases). The germline gives CDR1 SGHRS, CDR2 YFSETQ. V was trimmed by 2 bases and J by 3 bases, leaving 14 bases between them. This CDR3 region has 15 residues. In DNA, the CDR3 is TGCGCCAGCAGCTTTGTCCAGGGCCCTTACACTGAAGCTTTCTTT. Translating gives CASSFVQGPYTEAFF.

In this sample, this clone turned up once. The rearrangement links TRBV7-6 to TRBJ1-5, with D uncertain. Trimming took 1 base from V and 3 from J, leaving 10 bases between them. The germline V gene has CDR1 SGHVS and CDR2 FNYEAQ. The length of the CDR3 is 15 residues. The DNA for the CDR3 is TGTGCCAGCAGCTTAGTTGAGACTCCCAATCAGCCCCAGCATTTT. Translated: CASSLVETPNQPQHF.

The chain couples TRBV4-2 to TRBJ1-2; 7 positions match TRBD1. The CDR3 length is 14 residues. V was clipped by 0 bases and J by 2 bases; unmatched bases: 0. Germline CDR1 is LGHNA and CDR2 is YNFKEQ. The CDR3 coding sequence is TGTGCCAGCAGCCAAGACAGGGGGAACTATGGCTACACCTTC. It is translated as CASSQDRGNYGYTF.

The V call is TRBV2, the J call TRBJ2-1; no clear D gene. The CDR3 is 15 residues long. CDR1 and CDR2 from the germline V gene are SNHLY and FYNNEI. V was trimmed by 1 base and J by 4 bases, leaving 11 bases between them. CDR3 residues: CASSEEVGGYNEQFF. The CDR3 coding sequence is TGTGCCAGCAGTGAAGAGGTAGGCGGTTACAATGAGCAGTTCTTC.

The chain is built from TRBV19 and TRBJ2-4, with D tentatively TRBD2 (6 bases). The germline V gene encodes CDR1 LNHDA and CDR2 SQIVND (reference sequence). The V end was cut by 5 bases, the J end by 2 bases, with 10 bases between. This CDR3 region has 14 residues. The CDR3 DNA reads as TGTGCCAGTAGTGACGGGGGAACCAAAAACATTCAGTACTTC. Translated: CASSDGGTKNIQYF.

The V gene is TRBV7-6, the J gene TRBJ2-2, with TRBD2 identical over 7 bases. The V gene's germline CDR1 is SGHVS and CDR2 FNYEAQ. The trim removed 5 bases at V and 3 bases at J, leaving 6 bases unmatched. CDR3 length: 15 amino acids. CDR3 nucleotides: TGTGCCAGCAGCCGTAGCGGGCGGGACACCGGGGAGCTGTTTTTT. It is translated as CASSRSGRDTGELFF.

The rearrangement uses TRBV29-1 and TRBJ2-2; D gene unclear. V lost 3 bases and J 4 bases, leaving 12 bases between the germline ends. CDR3 length: 14 amino acids. Germline CDR1 reads SQVTM; CDR2 reads ANQGSEA. The CDR3 reads CSVDSPLGTGELFF. CDR3 bases: TGCAGCGTTGATAGCCCTTTGGGCACCGGGGAGCTGTTTTTT.

The table lists this clone with a few counts. The chain carries TRBV18 and TRBJ1-4, with TRBD1 as a possible D gene (5 bases). Germline V gene sequence: CDR1 KGHSH, CDR2 LQKENI. This CDR3 comprises 12 residues. Trimming removed 3 bases at V and 8 bases at J, with 7 bases between. CDR3 region: CASSPSGEKLFF. DNA for the CDR3: TGTGCCAGCTCACCGTCAGGGGAAAAACTGTTTTTT. The full variable domain, rest sourced from reference TRBV18 and TRBJ1-4, is NAGVMQNPRHLVRRRGQEARLRCSPMKGHSHVYWYRQLPEEGLKFMVYLQKENIIDESGMPKERFSAEFPKEGPSILRIQQVVRGDSAAYFCASSPSGEKLFFGSGTQLSVL.

The rearrangement uses TRBV30 and TRBJ1-2; D is perhaps TRBD1 (6 bases). The CDR3 covers 14 residues. CDR1 and CDR2 from the germline V gene are GTSNPN and SVGIG (reference sequence). Trimming took off 5 bases at V and 3 bases at J, with 16 bases between the two ends. CDR3 DNA: TGTGCCTGGGCGCAGGGGAGGGCCGACTATGGCTACACCTTC. This sequence encodes CAWAQGRADYGYTF.

The V and J genes are TRBV7-2 and TRBJ2-3, with 8 bases fitting TRBD1. Unmatched junction bases numbered 11, after V lost 7 bases and J lost 2 bases. Germline V gene data show CDR1 as SGHTA and CDR2 as FQGNSA. The CDR3 loop spans 16 amino acids. The CDR3 DNA reads as TGTGCCAGCACCGGACAGGGAAAAACTGTCACAGATACGCAGTATTTT. This gives the protein CASTGQGKTVTDTQYF.